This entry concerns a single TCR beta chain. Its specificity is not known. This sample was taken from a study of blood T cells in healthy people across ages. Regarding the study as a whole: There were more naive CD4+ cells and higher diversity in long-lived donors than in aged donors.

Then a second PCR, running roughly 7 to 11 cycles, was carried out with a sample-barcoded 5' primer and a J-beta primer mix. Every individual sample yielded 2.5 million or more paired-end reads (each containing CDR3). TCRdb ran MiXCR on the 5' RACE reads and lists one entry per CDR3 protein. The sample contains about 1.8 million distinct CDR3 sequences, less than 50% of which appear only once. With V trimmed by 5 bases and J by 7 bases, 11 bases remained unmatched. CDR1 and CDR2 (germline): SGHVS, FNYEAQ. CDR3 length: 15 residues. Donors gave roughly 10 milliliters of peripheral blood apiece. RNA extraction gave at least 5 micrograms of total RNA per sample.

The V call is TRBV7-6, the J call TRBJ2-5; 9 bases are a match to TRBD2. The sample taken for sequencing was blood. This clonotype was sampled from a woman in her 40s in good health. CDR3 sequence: CASSRDRTSVGTQYF. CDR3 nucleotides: TGTGCCAGCAGCCGAGACCGGACTAGCGTGGGGACCCAGTACTTC.